The source of this TCR beta chain is a study of shared clonotypes between healthy human individuals (TCRdb year 2020). Background on the whole study: The cohort comprised two women and a few men aged 18 to 49 years. Per donor, three plates each were used for CD4 naive and CD4 memory, two for CD8 naive, and one for CD8 memory. To estimate repertoire size and how much clonotype sharing occurs between individuals, the study deeply sequenced the blood TCR repertoires of 4 to 6 healthy adults. Different laboratories and diverse techniques were used to prepare libraries and sequence TCR repertoires, to increase sequencing depth and limit assay-specific biases. Leukapheresis yielded between about 0.94 and 9.5 billion PBMCs per donor. Study-level results and caveats: Naive subsets generally had larger estimated clonotype richness than memory subsets did. The genetic and exposure-history diversity represented was limited by the small number of donors. Even with the large sequencing depth, rarefaction of the sorted-subset datasets indicated that sequencing was incomplete. Based on pairwise subsampling, the degree of clonotype sharing among donors was expected to be affected by sequencing depth. When a few donors were compared, the shared fraction of clonotypes was about 5.2% for naive CD4, roughly 3.4% for naive CD8, roughly 2.5% for memory CD4, and 0.4% for memory CD8. Compared with non-shared clonotypes, clonotypes shared by all four sorted-subset donors had higher generation probabilities. Sampling was restricted to blood, and TCR repertoires in tissues likely differ from the TCR repertoires found in blood.

CD8 naive samples were CD45RO-negative cells positively selected for CCR7, giving a CD45RA+CCR7+ population that excluded TemRA cells. The donors were healthy, HIV-negative adults with no recently reported acute infections or vaccinations. All donors were Caucasian adults living in Nashville, Tennessee, USA. Blood was obtained by leukapheresis, after which PBMCs were separated by Ficoll-Histopaque density gradient centrifugation and cryopreserved in liquid nitrogen vapor phase. Purity and quantity of every magnetically sorted T cell population were checked by analytical flow cytometry. Each sorted fraction had its genomic DNA isolated and then quantified by UV absorbance on a Nanodrop 2000c. Using the deep immunoSEQ assay, multiplex PCR amplified TCR CDR3 regions from genomic DNA. Extracted genomic DNA from each cell subset was spread evenly across all wells of several immunoSEQ 96-well plates, with each plate serving as a replicate. For sorted subsets, roughly 0.2 ug genomic DNA, equal to tens of thousands of T cell genomes, was loaded into each replicate PCR. The purified libraries were quantified using a Qubit 3.0 fluorometer, sized with a Bioanalyzer 2100, and then quantified again using the KAPA Library Quantification kit. A separate single-read 150-cycle Illumina NextSeq 550 flow cell was used to sequence each immunoSEQ 96-well plate. The paper's data handling went like this. The immunoSEQ output contained only junctional sequences without quality scores, so filtering could not match that applied to full-length reads. Sequences were annotated with PyIR, a Python wrapper for IgBLAST v1.9, and V/J genes and CDR3 were assigned using IMGT germline references. Reads with weak V/J assignments (E-value above 1e-6), missing CDR3, stop codons, out-of-frame junctions, or ambiguous translated residues were removed. V3J clonotypes were defined by identical inferred V gene, J gene, and CDR3 amino acid sequence. Percentage overlap between repertoires was calculated by dividing the number of shared unique clonotypes by the size of the smaller repertoire. RTK rarefaction, the Chao1 estimator, and Recon v2.1 estimates of unobserved clonotypes were used to assess repertoire richness. OLGA was used to compute generation probabilities for all TCRbeta clonotypes that the gDNA method yielded from a few donors. TCRdb limited this immuneACCESS table to in-frame rearrangements with V and J called. A share of clones is missing; checked studies link under half to unresolved V genes, and the rest is unexplained. D and trimming come from the DNA, and the V and J calls and clone size come from that table. Across this sample there are hundreds of thousands of clones, with approximately 95% seen only once. The ten most abundant clones make up over 0.095% of the sample.

As to this clone: The target of this receptor is not known. Within one base of it there is no much larger clone, and no base qualities were kept. The same CDR3 is also encoded by other DNA sequences in this sample.

V loses 3 bases of germline sequence and J loses 7 bases, and the interval between the two ends is 10 bases. Based on the germline V gene (reference sequence), the CDR1 and CDR2 sequences are MNHEY and SMNVEV. Counted from cysteine to phenylalanine, this CDR3 has 12 amino acids. Kept here is only the CDR3 DNA, which spans 36 bases and is read in frame from base 1. This chain joins TRBV27 to TRBJ2-7, and perhaps TRBD1 as D gene, on 6 matching bases. Sequencing was carried out using naive CD8+ T cells sorted from blood. Per the publication, the cell subset or site label means: CD45RA+CCR7+. The receptor was isolated from a woman aged 25 to 39 in good health. The CDR3 corresponds to CASSLQGGEQYF. The nucleotide sequence reads as follows: TGTGCCAGCAGTTTGCAAGGGGGAGAGCAGTACTTC.